By share, the clone carrying this TCR beta chain counts as medium-sized. Its matching antigen is unknown. CDR1 MNHEY and CDR2 SMNVEV come from the germline V gene (reference sequence). The CDR3 extends over 14 amino acids. Trimming took 6 bases from V and 2 from J; bases not matched to a gene: 1. The sample comes from a study of vaccination and CD4 T cells after COVID-19. Background on the study: Cells were stimulated with overlapping spike peptides from SARS-CoV-2, HCoV-NL63, HCoV-OC43 and HCoV-229E. Notes on the study in general: Relatively few convalescent patients were studied; early post-infection timepoints were not included.

The treatment: roughly 11-day PBMC culture with coronavirus spike peptide pools or control peptides (ViraFEST assay). The Oncomine TCR Beta short-read assay was applied to DNA of cultured CD4+ T cells. Each CDR3 protein gets one entry after TCRdb re-called the PCR reads with MiXCR. There are under 15,000 distinct CDR3 sequences in the sample; more than 35% occur only once, and 9.2% lies in the top ten. The receptor comes from a human donor who had recovered from COVID-19. The chain joins TRBV27 to TRBJ2-1, with TRBD2 matching over 10 bases. The input for sequencing was CD4+ T cells from blood, cultured in vitro, taken after SARS-CoV-2 vaccination. The CDR3 region has the DNA TGTGCCAGCAGAAGCGGGAGGGCCTACAATGAGCAGTTCTTC. This gives the protein CASRSGRAYNEQFF.